The sequence of this T cell receptor beta chain was determined in a study of T cell repertoires in cytomegalovirus infection (dated by TCRdb to about 2019). At the level of the whole study: Peptide stimulations targeted recently identified HLA-C-restricted CMV epitopes, whose presentation resists viral immunomodulation, together with well-studied HLA-B-restricted epitopes. Because public TCR beta signatures pointed to carriage of CMV infection together with the matching HLA type, the HLA type of each donor mattered for the analysis. The investigation overall reported the following: In the ex vivo response, HLA-C-restricted CMV-specific TCR beta clonotypes were dominant, and in two of eight donors the single most frequent clonotype came from this HLA-C-restricted group. In both this cohort and an independent roughly 330-donor cohort, the cumulative frequency of public TCR beta family members distinguished carriers of CMV infection plus the relevant HLA type.

The sample's treatment or condition, from its label and the paper: in vitro stimulation with specific CMV peptide epitopes to enrich CMV-specific T cells. The reads were generated on an Illumina HiSeq 1500. Starting from the raw public reads, TCRdb applied fastp trimming at Q25, assembled clones with MiXCR and retained in-frame beta chains. Rows with a matching CDR3 protein are joined into one entry that keeps the most common DNA and genes. The sample table holds around 770,000 distinct CDR3 sequences, of which roughly 29% were seen once. The ten most abundant clones make up around 13% of the sample. This clonotype has ten or more counts. Its specific antigen is unknown. No quality values exist for individual bases; no much larger clone is one base distant. V and J lose 2 bases and 0 bases, and a span of 10 bases separates them. The CDR3 covers 15 residues, taking in both the cysteine and the phenylalanine. Only the CDR3 part of the read is kept: 45 bases, read in frame from the first base. CDR1 and CDR2 are read off the germline V gene as SGDLS and YYNGEE.

This clonotype was obtained from a human donor in good health (CMV status not recorded). Some clones in this sample may be carry-over from other donors' samples. The sequencing used cultured CD8+ T cells from PBMCs, collected from culture after CMV antigen stimulation. The V and J genes are TRBV9 and TRBJ2-3, and TRBD2 may be the D gene, going by 6 matching bases. At the DNA level, the sequence is TGTGCCAGCAGCGTGGGGGGTAGGAGCACAGATACGCAGTATTTT. Its protein reads: CASSVGGRSTDTQYF. Reference TRBV9 and TRBJ2-3 genes cover what lies past the CDR3, so the full variable domain is DSGVTQTPKHLITATGQRVTLRCSPRSGDLSVYWYQQSLDQGLQFLIQYYNGEERAKGNILERFSAQQFPDLHSELNLSSLELGDSALYFCASSVGGRSTDTQYFGPGTRLTVL.